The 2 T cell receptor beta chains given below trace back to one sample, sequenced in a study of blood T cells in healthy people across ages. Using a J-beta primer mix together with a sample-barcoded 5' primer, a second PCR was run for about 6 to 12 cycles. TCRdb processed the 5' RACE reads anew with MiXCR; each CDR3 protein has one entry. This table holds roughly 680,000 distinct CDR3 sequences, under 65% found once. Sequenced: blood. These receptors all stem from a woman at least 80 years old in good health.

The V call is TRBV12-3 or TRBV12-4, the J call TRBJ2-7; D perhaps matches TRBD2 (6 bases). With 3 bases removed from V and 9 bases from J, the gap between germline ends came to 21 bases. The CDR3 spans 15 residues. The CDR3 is CASSFGGVFYHGQYF. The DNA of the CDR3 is TGTGCCAGCAGTTTCGGAGGGGTCTTTTATCACGGGCAGTACTTC.

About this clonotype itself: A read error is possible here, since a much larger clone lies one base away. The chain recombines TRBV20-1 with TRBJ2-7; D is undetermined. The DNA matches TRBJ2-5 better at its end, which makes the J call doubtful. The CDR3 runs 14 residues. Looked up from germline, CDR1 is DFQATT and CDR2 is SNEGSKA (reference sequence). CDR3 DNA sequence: TGCAGTGCTAGTGCTTGGGTCAGCCAGGAGACCCAGTACTTC. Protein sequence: CSASAWVSQETQYF.